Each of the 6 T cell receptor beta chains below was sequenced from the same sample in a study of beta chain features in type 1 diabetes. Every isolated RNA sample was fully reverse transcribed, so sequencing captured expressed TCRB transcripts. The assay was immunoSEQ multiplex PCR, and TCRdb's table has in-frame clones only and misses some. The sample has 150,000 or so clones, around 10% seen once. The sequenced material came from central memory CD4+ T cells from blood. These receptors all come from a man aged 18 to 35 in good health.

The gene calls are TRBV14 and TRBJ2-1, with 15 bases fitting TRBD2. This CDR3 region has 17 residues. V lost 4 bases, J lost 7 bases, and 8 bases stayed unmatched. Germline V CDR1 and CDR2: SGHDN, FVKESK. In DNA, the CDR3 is TGTGCCAGCAGCCTAACGGGACTAGCGGGAGGAAAAAATGAGCAGTTCTTC. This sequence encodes CASSLTGLAGGKNEQFF.

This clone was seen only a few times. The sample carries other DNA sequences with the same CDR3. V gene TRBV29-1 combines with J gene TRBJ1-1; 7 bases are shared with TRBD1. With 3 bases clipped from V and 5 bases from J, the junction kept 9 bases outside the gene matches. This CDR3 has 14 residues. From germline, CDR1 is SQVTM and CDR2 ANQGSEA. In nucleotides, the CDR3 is TGCAGCGTTGAGAGAGACAGGGTAGGAACTGAAGCTTTCTTT. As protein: CSVERDRVGTEAFF.

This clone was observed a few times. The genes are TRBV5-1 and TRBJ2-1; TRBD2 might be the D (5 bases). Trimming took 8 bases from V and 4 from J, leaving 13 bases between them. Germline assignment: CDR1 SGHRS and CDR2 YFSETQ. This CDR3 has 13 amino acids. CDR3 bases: TGCGCCAGTAAGGACTCGTCATACAATGAGCAGTTCTTC. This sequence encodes CASKDSSYNEQFF.

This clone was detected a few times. Here the CDR3 DNA reads TGTGCCAGCAGGGAGGGAACCAAAAACATTCAGTACTTC. As protein: CASREGTKNIQYF. The chain links TRBV28 to TRBJ2-4, with D possibly matching TRBD2 (6 bases). This CDR3 has 13 residues. Germline V lookup: CDR1 MDHEN, CDR2 SYDVKM. Trimming removed 6 bases at V and 2 bases at J, with 8 bases between.

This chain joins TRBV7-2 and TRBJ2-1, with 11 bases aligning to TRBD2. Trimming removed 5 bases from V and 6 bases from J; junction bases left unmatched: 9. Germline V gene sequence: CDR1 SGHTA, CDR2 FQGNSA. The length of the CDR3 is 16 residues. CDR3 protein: CASSTQTSGNLNEQFF. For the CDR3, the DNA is TGTGCCAGCAGCACCCAGACTAGCGGGAACCTCAATGAGCAGTTCTTC.

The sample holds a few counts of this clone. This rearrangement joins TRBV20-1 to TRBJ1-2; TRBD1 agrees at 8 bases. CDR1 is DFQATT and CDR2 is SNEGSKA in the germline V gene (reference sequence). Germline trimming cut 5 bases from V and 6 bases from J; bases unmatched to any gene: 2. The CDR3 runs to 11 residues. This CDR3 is CSALDRDGYTF. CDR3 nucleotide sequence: TGCAGTGCTCTGGACAGGGATGGCTACACCTTC.